The 13 T cell receptor beta chains below come from one sample, sequenced in a study of early T cells in non-severe SARS-CoV-2 infection. A single record per CDR3 protein comes from TCRdb applying MiXCR to the 5' RACE reads. Of tens of thousands of distinct CDR3 sequences in the sample, approximately 12% were seen once. The sequencing input was whole blood. Every receptor here comes from an adult who was a healthcare worker with PCR-confirmed SARS-CoV-2 infection or an uninfected control (not recorded which).

This clonotype was counted a few times. The V and J genes are TRBV4-1 and TRBJ1-3; TRBD1 matches 7 bases. Looked up from germline, CDR1 is MGHRA and CDR2 is YSYEKL. J lost 8 bases, V lost 0 bases, and 19 bases had no gene match. The CDR3 runs to 19 residues. CDR3 sequence: CASSQDQDRQTNYGDTIYF. Here the CDR3 DNA reads TGCGCCAGCAGCCAAGATCAGGACAGGCAGACCAATTATGGGGACACCATATATTTT.

This clonotype was detected many times. The genes are TRBV20-1 and TRBJ2-7; tentative D call: TRBD2 (6 bases). The germline CDR1 and CDR2 sequences are DFQATT and SNEGSKA (reference sequence). This CDR3 contains 12 residues. Trimming took 6 bases from V and 3 from J, leaving 12 bases between them. CDR3 protein: CSARDSVYEQYF. Here the CDR3 DNA reads TGCAGTGCCAGGGACTCGGTCTACGAGCAGTACTTC.

This clonotype was seen at least ten times. The chain joins TRBV28 to TRBJ2-5; D is ambiguous. Trimming pared 10 bases from V and 3 bases from J, leaving 9 bases between. Per the germline V gene, CDR1 is MDHEN and CDR2 is SYDVKM. The CDR3 is 11 amino acids. CDR3 amino acids: CAISREETQYF. In DNA, the CDR3 is TGTGCCATTTCTAGGGAAGAGACCCAGTACTTC.

The table lists this clonotype with many counts. This chain connects TRBV29-1 to TRBJ1-2, with 9 bases aligning to TRBD1. The junction had 8 bases not matched to a gene; V was cut back by 7 bases and J by 8 bases. CDR3 length: 12 residues. Germline CDR1 and CDR2: SQVTM and ANQGSEA. CDR3 sequence: CSAEQGAFGYTF. The CDR3 region has the DNA TGCAGCGCCGAACAGGGGGCCTTCGGCTACACCTTC.

This clonotype has just a few counts. This chain joins TRBV12-3 or TRBV12-4 and TRBJ1-5; D unclear. The ends were cut back, 6 bases at V and 4 bases at J, with 13 bases in the middle. This CDR3 has 14 amino acids. The CDR3 region has the DNA TGTGCCAGCAGGCTTGGATCAGTGAATCAGCCCCAGCATTTT. Amino acids: CASRLGSVNQPQHF.

Many counts were recorded for this clonotype. The chain recombines TRBV29-1 with TRBJ1-1; 10 nucleotides line up with TRBD1. The CDR3 covers 12 residues. In germline, CDR1 is SQVTM, CDR2 ANQGSEA. The ends lost 4 bases at V and 7 bases at J; junction bases unmatched: 3. The CDR3 protein is CSVGDRGGEAFF. As DNA, the CDR3 is TGCAGCGTTGGGGACAGGGGAGGTGAAGCTTTCTTT.

This clonotype is labeled as medium-sized (0.01 to 0.1%). The chain couples TRBV29-1 to TRBJ2-3, with TRBD1 as a possible D gene (5 bases). The germline V gene encodes CDR1 SQVTM and CDR2 ANQGSEA. The CDR3 has 13 residues. V was trimmed by 1 base and J by 7 bases, leaving 12 bases between them. In DNA, the CDR3 is TGCAGCGTTGAAGGCCAGGGCGGCCATACGCAGTATTTT. Its translation is CSVEGQGGHTQYF.

This clonotype showed up many times. The J gene is TRBJ2-3, the V gene TRBV4-1; the D is unclear. The CDR3 is 17 amino acids. Trimming shortened V by 0 bases and J by 5 bases, and 18 bases separated the two germline ends. The V gene's germline CDR1 is MGHRA and CDR2 YSYEKL. The CDR3 here is CASSQDDNSQVGDTQYF. CDR3 nucleotide sequence: TGCGCCAGCAGCCAAGATGATAATAGCCAAGTAGGAGATACGCAGTATTTT.

The chain links TRBV20-1 to TRBJ2-3; D might be TRBD1 or TRBD2, each matching 6 bases. The CDR3 consists of 14 residues. The germline CDR1 and CDR2 sequences are DFQATT and SNEGSKA (reference sequence). The CDR3 is CRGGQGKNTDTQYF. The CDR3, as DNA: TGCAGGGGGGGTCAGGGGAAGAACACAGATACGCAGTATTTT.

Note on this clonotype: This could be a read error, since a much larger clone is one nucleotide away. J is TRBJ2-3 and V is TRBV10-1; D is unresolved. The germline V gene has CDR1 WNHNN and CDR2 SYGVQD (reference sequence). Trimming shortened V by 7 bases and J by 1 base, and 15 bases separated the two germline ends. The length of the CDR3 is 15 residues. CDR3 amino acids: CASTDRPEGTDTQYF. CDR3 DNA sequence: TGCGCCAGCACTGATCGGCCAGAGGGCACAGATACGCAGTATTTT.

This clonotype is medium-sized within its sample. The chain is built from TRBV24-1 and TRBJ2-1; weak D call: TRBD2 (6 bases). The V and J ends lost 2 bases and 8 bases respectively, with 12 bases between them. The CDR3 has 14 amino acids. Germline CDR1 is KGHDR and CDR2 is SFDVKD. The CDR3 sequence: CATSDSTSLHEQFF. CDR3 coding DNA: TGTGCCACCAGTGATTCGACTAGTTTGCATGAGCAGTTCTTC.

This clonotype appeared a few times. The chain links TRBV29-1 to TRBJ2-2; 11 bases align to TRBD2. CDR1 is SQVTM and CDR2 is ANQGSEA in the germline V gene. The CDR3 consists of 17 residues. The J segment lost 5 bases and the V segment lost 4 bases, leaving 12 bases of the junction unmatched. The CDR3 protein is CSVVFRTSGLGTGELFF. DNA for the CDR3: TGCAGCGTTGTGTTCCGGACTAGCGGGTTGGGGACCGGGGAGCTGTTTTTT.

Sample share makes this clonotype medium-sized. The rearrangement uses TRBV4-3 and TRBJ2-1; 8 nucleotides line up with TRBD2. V shed 5 bases and J 6 bases; nucleotides not matched to a gene: 12. CDR1 LGHNA and CDR2 YSLEER come from the germline V gene. This CDR3 region has 16 residues. CDR3 sequence (DNA): TGCGCCAGCAGCTTAAATTTAGCGGGAAATTCCAATGAGCAGTTCTTC. Translating gives CASSLNLAGNSNEQFF.